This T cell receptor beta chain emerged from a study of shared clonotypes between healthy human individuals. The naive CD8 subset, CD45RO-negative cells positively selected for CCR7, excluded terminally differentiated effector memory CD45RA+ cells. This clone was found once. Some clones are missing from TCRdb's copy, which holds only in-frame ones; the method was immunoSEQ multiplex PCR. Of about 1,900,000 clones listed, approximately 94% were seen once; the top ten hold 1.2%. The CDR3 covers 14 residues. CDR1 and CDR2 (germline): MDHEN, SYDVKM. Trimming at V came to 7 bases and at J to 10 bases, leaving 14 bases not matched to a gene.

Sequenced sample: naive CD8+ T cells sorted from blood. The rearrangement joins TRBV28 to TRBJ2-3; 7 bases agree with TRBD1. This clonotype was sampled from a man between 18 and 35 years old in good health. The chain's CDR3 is CASTVDRVDPSQYF. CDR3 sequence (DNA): TGTGCCAGCACCGTAGACAGGGTGGACCCCTCGCAGTATTTT.